The sequence of this T cell receptor beta chain was determined in a study of blood T cell repertoires in COVID-19 (TCRdb year 2020). About the full investigation: Collaborator samples came from the United States, Italy and Spain and covered acute and convalescent phases of COVID-19. Samples came from the ongoing ImmuneRACE study (first 160 participants) plus 1,254 subjects from 6 global collaborators. HLA class I and class II types, where available, came from metadata supplied by the sample provider rather than from assay-based typing. Subjects who had been exposed to COVID-19, were actively infected with it, or had recovered from it provided the deeply sampled blood TCRbeta repertoires that made up the dataset. The material from the prospective study consisted of cDNA or gDNA derived from T cells, B-cell-depleted T cells, or PBMCs. Sample metadata almost always included a de-identified subject ID, COVID-19 status, age in years and sex. The repertoires were released in a freely available public database intended as a resource for research on the immune response to SARS-CoV-2. Overall study outcomes, separate from this receptor: Clinical and demographic metadata were provided uncurated, with the amount varying by source and participant.

One collaborating source in Seattle enrolled patients during active infection and followed them longitudinally through the course of disease. Whole blood was collected in K2EDTA tubes by collaborating institutions according to the institutions' own protocols. For TCRbeta analysis, collaborator samples were shipped as frozen whole blood, as isolated PBMCs, or as DNA extracted from either sample type. TCRbeta CDR3 regions were amplified from genomic DNA using the immunoSEQ Assay, a bias-controlled multiplex PCR. The authors processed their data as follows. Nucleated cell counts per sample were estimated from amplification of reference gene primers within the assay. To quantify the absolute abundance of each unique TCRbeta CDR3 rearrangement, sequence reads were collapsed and filtered. Productive Simpson clonality was computed per sample as the square root of Simpson's diversity index over productive rearrangements. TCRdb took this table from immuneACCESS and kept in-frame rearrangements with V and J called. Such tables lack part of the clones; where checked against another copy, unresolved V genes explain under half of the gap, and the rest is unexplained. V and J calls plus clone size are reproduced from that table; the DNA served to infer D and trimming. In this sample the table shows roughly 110,000 clones, about 79% of which occur a single time. More than 5.5% of the sample belongs to the ten largest clones.

From its cysteine to its phenylalanine, the CDR3 spans 16 amino acids. The sequence is cut down to CDR3 DNA, 48 bases in frame from base 1. Looking up the germline V gene yields CDR1 SGHVS and CDR2 FNYEAQ. V gives up 5 bases and J gives up 0 bases, and the segment between their germline ends measures 16 bases. Remarks on this clone: There is no known antigen for this receptor. Per-nucleotide qualities are absent, and no much larger clonotype sits a single base away.

The receptor's source is an elderly man with COVID-19, enrolled during active disease. Rearrangement joined TRBV7-6 to TRBJ1-2; the D gene lacks a confident call. Sequencing was done on a sample of peripheral blood. The sequenced DNA is TGTGCCAGCAGCCCCTATCAGACGCGGGCTAACTATGGCTACACCTTC. The translation is CASSPYQTRANYGYTF.